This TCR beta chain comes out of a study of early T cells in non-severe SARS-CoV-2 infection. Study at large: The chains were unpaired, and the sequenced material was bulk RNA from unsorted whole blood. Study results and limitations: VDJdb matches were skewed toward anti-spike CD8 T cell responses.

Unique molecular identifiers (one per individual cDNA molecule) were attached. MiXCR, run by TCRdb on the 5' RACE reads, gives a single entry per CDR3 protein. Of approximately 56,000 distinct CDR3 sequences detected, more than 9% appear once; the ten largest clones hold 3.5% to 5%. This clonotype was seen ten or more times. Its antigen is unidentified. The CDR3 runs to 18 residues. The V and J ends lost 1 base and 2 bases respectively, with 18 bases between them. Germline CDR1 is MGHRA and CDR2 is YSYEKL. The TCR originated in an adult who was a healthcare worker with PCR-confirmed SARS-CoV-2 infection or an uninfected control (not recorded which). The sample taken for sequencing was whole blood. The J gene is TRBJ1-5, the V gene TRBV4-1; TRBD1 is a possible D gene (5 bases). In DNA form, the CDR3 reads TGCGCCAGCAGCCAAGTCGGGGGTGTGGGATCCGGCAATCAGCCCCAGCATTTT. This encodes CASSQVGGVGSGNQPQHF.